Presented here are 15 T cell receptor beta chains from one specimen sequenced in a study of blood T cell repertoires in COVID-19. Data came from immunoSEQ multiplex PCR; TCRdb stores just in-frame clones and leaves some out. Here the sample spans about 85,000 clones, around 80% being singletons. The source material was peripheral blood. These receptors all stem from a woman aged 80 or over with acute or convalescent COVID-19.

The V and J genes are TRBV2 and TRBJ2-3, with 8 bases identical to TRBD2. Germline-derived CDR1 and CDR2 are SNHLY and FYNNEI. Trimming removed 7 bases from V and 1 base from J; junction bases left unmatched: 7. The CDR3 consists of 15 residues. In DNA, the CDR3 is TGTGCCAGCACCTCGGGAGCGGGGGGCACAGATACGCAGTATTTT. It specifies CASTSGAGGTDTQYF.

The chain combines TRBV5-1 with TRBJ1-1; 9 bases fit TRBD1. The CDR3 is 14 amino acids. Looked up from germline, CDR1 is SGHRS and CDR2 is YFSETQ. Unmatched junction bases numbered 9, after V lost 4 bases and J lost 8 bases. The CDR3 sequence is CASSLEGQGREAFF. Here the CDR3 DNA reads TGCGCCAGCAGCCTGGAGGGACAGGGCAGGGAAGCTTTCTTT.

CDR3 sequence (DNA): TGTGCCAGCAGCTTAGGATTCCAGGGGGCTTATGGCTACACCTTC. It translates to CASSLGFQGAYGYTF. J is TRBJ1-2 and V is TRBV7-2, with TRBD1 matching 8 bases. The ends lost 1 base at V and 5 bases at J; junction bases unmatched: 6. The germline CDR1 and CDR2 sequences are SGHTA and FQGNSA. The CDR3 consists of 15 residues.

The chain is built from TRBV7-2 and TRBJ2-3; TRBD2 aligns across 13 bases. The V gene end was trimmed by 5 bases and the J gene end by 7 bases; junction bases not matched to a gene: 9. The CDR3 is 16 amino acids. Germline loops: CDR1 SGHTA, CDR2 FQGNSA. In DNA, the CDR3 is TGTGCCAGCAGCCCCGGACTAGCGGGGGTAAAGCATACGCAGTATTTT. Translating gives CASSPGLAGVKHTQYF.

This clone was observed a few times. The chain joins TRBV3-1 (or the pseudogene TRBV3-2) to TRBJ2-5; D may be TRBD2 (6 bases). V was trimmed by 5 bases and J by 3 bases, leaving 16 bases between them. Per the germline V gene, CDR1 is LGHDT and CDR2 is YNNKEL (reference sequence). The CDR3 is 15 residues long. CDR3 residues: CASSYAGTEKETQYF. CDR3 nucleotides: TGTGCCAGCAGCTACGCCGGGACTGAGAAAGAGACCCAGTACTTC.

CDR3: CASTPGVFGNQPQHF. CDR3 nucleotide sequence: TGTGCCAGTACCCCGGGGGTGTTTGGCAATCAGCCCCAGCATTTT. This sequence joins TRBV19 and TRBJ1-5, with a tentative D call TRBD1 (5 bases). Trimming removed 7 bases from V and 2 bases from J, with 15 bases in between. Per the germline V gene, CDR1 is LNHDA and CDR2 is SQIVND (reference sequence). This CDR3 has 15 residues.

The chain joins TRBV6-5 to TRBJ1-5, with 8 bases aligning to TRBD1. The CDR3 spans 15 residues. The trim removed 5 bases at V and 7 bases at J, leaving 10 bases unmatched. The germline V gene has CDR1 MNHEY and CDR2 SVGAGI. In nucleotides, the CDR3 is TGTGCCAGCAGTCCGACAGGGGTTATGGAGCAGCCCCAGCATTTT. Protein product: CASSPTGVMEQPQHF.

The chain recombines TRBV9 with TRBJ2-2; TRBD2 matches 7 bases. Germline CDR1 SGDLS, CDR2 YYNGEE. Losses at the gene ends were 2 bases for V and 4 bases for J; bases not matched to a gene: 17. The CDR3 is made up of 19 amino acids. CDR3: CASSVGWRLSGDLTGELFF. The CDR3 DNA follows: TGTGCCAGCAGCGTCGGATGGCGACTAAGCGGGGACCTCACCGGGGAGCTGTTTTTT.

This chain connects TRBV11-1 to TRBJ1-1; a weak D match, TRBD1 (5 bases). From germline, CDR1 is SGHAT and CDR2 FQDESV (reference sequence). Trimming removed 5 bases at V and 5 bases at J, with 15 bases between. This CDR3 has 14 amino acids. DNA of the CDR3: TGTGCCAGCAGCGAGACAGAGGTTGGTACTGAAGCTTTCTTT. Amino acids: CASSETEVGTEAFF.

This chain links TRBV28 with TRBJ2-3, with D tentatively TRBD2 (6 bases). Germline lookup yields CDR1 MDHEN and CDR2 SYDVKM. The CDR3 extends over 16 amino acids. V shed 3 bases and J shed 0 bases, with 13 bases lying between them. CDR3 loop: CASSFRRGTSTDTQYF. The CDR3 nucleotides are TGTGCCAGCAGTTTCCGCCGGGGGACTAGCACAGATACGCAGTATTTT.

This clone has only a few counts. The V call is TRBV6-2 or TRBV6-3, the J call TRBJ2-5; TRBD1 matches 12 bases. The V segment lost 4 bases and the J segment 6 bases; nucleotides outside the gene matches: 6. CDR1 and CDR2 from the germline V gene are MNHEY and SVGEGT. This CDR3 region has 15 residues. CDR3 sequence: CASSSGTGGAKTQYF. The CDR3 nucleotides are TGTGCCAGCAGTTCCGGGACAGGGGGCGCGAAGACCCAGTACTTC.

The DNA of the CDR3 is TGCGCCAGCAGCTTGGAATACACCTCCTACGAGCAGTACTTC. This sequence encodes CASSLEYTSYEQYF. The chain combines TRBV5-1 with TRBJ2-7; D ambiguous. V lost 0 bases, J lost 0 bases, and 7 bases lay in between. This CDR3 contains 14 residues. Germline V CDR1 and CDR2: SGHRS, YFSETQ.

The J gene is TRBJ2-7, the V gene TRBV5-1; 8 bases match TRBD2. The trim removed 4 bases at V and 6 bases at J, leaving 12 bases unmatched. This CDR3 spans 15 amino acids. The germline V gene has CDR1 SGHRS and CDR2 YFSETQ. The CDR3 is CASSGGGGGTVEQYF. The CDR3 nucleotides are TGCGCCAGCAGCGGTGGTGGCGGGGGGACGGTCGAGCAGTACTTC.

The chain links TRBV20-1 to TRBJ2-7; TRBD2 might be the D (7 bases). Trimming left V 3 bases short and J 7 bases short, with 16 bases between. Per germline, CDR1 DFQATT and CDR2 SNEGSKA (reference sequence). This CDR3 contains 13 residues. The CDR3 bases are TGCAGTGCTAGTGCCGGGGGCGGGGGTGAGCAGTACTTC. This translates into CSASAGGGGEQYF.

This chain connects TRBV5-1 to TRBJ2-6; D might be TRBD2 (6 bases). Germline-derived CDR1 and CDR2 are SGHRS and YFSETQ. Trimming took off 1 base at V and 2 bases at J, with 7 bases between the two ends. This CDR3 has 15 amino acids. CDR3 region: CASSLKRAGANVLTF. DNA for the CDR3: TGCGCCAGCAGCTTGAAGCGGGCTGGGGCCAACGTCCTGACTTTC.